This TCR beta chain is from a study of T cells of healthy individuals. TCRdb reprocessed the 5' RACE reads via MiXCR and lists one record per CDR3 protein. The sample shows 63,000 or so distinct CDR3 sequences, around 15% of them seen only once. The table lists this clonotype with a few counts. The receptor was derived from a human donor in good health.

The CDR3 DNA sequence: TGTGCCAGCAGCCAAGTGCTCGGGGCCGGGGATGAAAAACTGTTTTTT. Its translation is CASSQVLGAGDEKLFF. V usage is TRBV14 and J usage is TRBJ1-4; maybe TRBD1 (5 bases). The V gene's germline CDR1 is SGHDN and CDR2 FVKESK. Trimming took 1 base from V and 6 from J, leaving 15 bases between them. The CDR3 sequence is 16 residues long.